The subject of this entry is one TCR beta chain. Its antigen is not known. There are 13 residues in the CDR3. Trimming cost V 6 bases and J 8 bases; bases outside gene matches: 9. The germline V gene has CDR1 KGHSH and CDR2 LQKENI. The data stem from a study of radiotherapy plus CTLA-4 blockade in lung cancer. Notes on the study in general: Once radiotherapy plus ipilimumab had been given, TCR clones derived from tumor expanded in blood. It was early blood T cell clone dynamics, with interferon-beta, that reportedly best predicted response.

The method was immunoSEQ multiplex PCR; TCRdb's version includes in-frame clones alone and lacks a portion of them. The table shows around 38,000 clones, with roughly 85% occurring only once. Sequenced here: peripheral blood, sampled from a patient treated with radiotherapy plus ipilimumab. The chain carries TRBV18 and TRBJ1-2; 7 bases align to TRBD1. This receptor was taken from a human donor with non-small cell lung cancer whose response to radiotherapy plus ipilimumab could not be evaluated. The CDR3, as DNA: TGTGCCAGCTCGCCCGACAGGGTGGGGGGCTACACCTTC. This translates into CASSPDRVGGYTF.